This T cell receptor beta chain was observed in a study of control samples from healthy donors and cancer patients (dated by TCRdb to between 2020 and 2021). Comments on this clone: Its specific antigen is unknown. Per-base quality was not reported, and no clone a single base away is much larger than it.

The germline V and J ends show losses of 6 bases and 5 bases respectively, and no gene match explains 3 bases of the junction. The CDR3 measures 14 amino acids from cysteine to phenylalanine. Only CDR3 DNA is held: 42 bases, read in frame from base 1. Per the germline V gene, SNHLY is the CDR1 and FYNNEI is the CDR2. Libraries were prepared through the immunoSEQ multiplex PCR assay. Drawn from immuneACCESS, this table holds only the in-frame rearrangements with V and J called that TCRdb kept. Clones are partly lost; checked studies trace under half to an unresolved V gene and leave the rest unexplained. The sample data list 100,000 or so clones, and roughly nine tenths of these were observed just once. The ten largest clones capture over 0.75% of the sample.

The rearrangement joined TRBV2 to TRBJ1-4; a stretch of 10 junction bases matches TRBD1. This receptor was obtained from a woman between 25 and 40 years old in good health. Sequencing used blood. At the DNA level, the sequence is TGTGCCAGCAGCTGGACAGGGGGGAATGAAAAACTGTTTTTT. Its protein product is CASSWTGGNEKLFF.